This is a list of T cell receptor beta chains from one sample in a study of blood T cells in healthy people across ages. Via MiXCR, TCRdb re-called the 5' RACE reads, giving one row per CDR3 protein. The sample lists 1.5 million to 2 million distinct CDR3 sequences; roughly 27% were seen once. Sequenced material: blood. Source of these receptors: a woman aged 25 to 45 in good health. Both conserved end residues are trimmed from each CDR3. The order of the fields is V gene, J gene, CDR3 protein.

v_gene: TRBV7-3; j_gene: TRBJ2-1; CDR3aa: ASSPRKGGGKDEQF
v_gene: TRBV19; j_gene: TRBJ2-1; CDR3aa: AGSISPNEQF
v_gene: TRBV20-1; j_gene: TRBJ2-5; CDR3aa: SARDSQGASTYGEQY
v_gene: TRBV5-1; j_gene: TRBJ2-7; CDR3aa: ASSRSGSHEQD
v_gene: TRBV27; j_gene: TRBJ1-4; CDR3aa: ASSRLQGSGEKLF
v_gene: TRBV3-1; j_gene: TRBJ1-5; CDR3aa: ASSQDRGEWQPQH
v_gene: TRBV20-1; j_gene: TRBJ2-3; CDR3aa: SAVDAGSTDTQY
v_gene: TRBV20-1; j_gene: TRBJ2-5; CDR3aa: SAPTRVGGEETQY
v_gene: TRBV21-1; j_gene: TRBJ2-1; CDR3aa: ASSNRRGQF
v_gene: TRBV25-1; j_gene: NA; CDR3aa: ASSEAGSGLTQY
v_gene: TRBV7-9; j_gene: TRBJ1-2; CDR3aa: ASSLAMTGNGYT
v_gene: TRBV5-1; j_gene: TRBJ2-7; CDR3aa: ASSRMGQGYEQY
v_gene: TRBV7-2; j_gene: TRBJ2-7; CDR3aa: ASKTGTERYEQY
v_gene: TRBV5-1; j_gene: TRBJ2-1; CDR3aa: ASGLERGGRNEQF